The next 28 T cell receptor beta chains were all read from a single sample in a study of cytomegalovirus exposure and HLA in healthy donors. Researchers ran the PCR with 60 Vbeta and 13 Jbeta primers. Assay used: immunoSEQ multiplex PCR; TCRdb lists only in-frame clones, some missing. Seen here are roughly 150,000 clones, roughly 70% observed once, and the top ten hold 1.5% to 2%. The sequenced sample consisted of PBMCs. Every receptor here comes from a woman in her forties in good health and CMV-seronegative.

The chain employs TRBV30 and TRBJ2-7, with 15 bases fitting TRBD2. The CDR3 runs to 16 residues. Germline values: CDR1 GTSNPN, CDR2 SVGIG (reference sequence). The V and J ends lost 4 bases and 1 base, in that order; junction bases with no gene match: 5. The CDR3 is CAWMGLAGGRSYEQYF. DNA of the CDR3: TGTGCCTGGATGGGACTAGCGGGAGGACGTTCCTACGAGCAGTACTTC.

This chain joins TRBV7-8 and TRBJ2-3; 7 nucleotides agree with TRBD2. The CDR3 contains 13 residues. Germline V gene data show CDR1 as SGHVS and CDR2 as FQNEAQ. Trimming cost V 3 bases and J 10 bases; bases outside gene matches: 7. In DNA form, the CDR3 reads TGTGCCAGCAGCTTCCGGGAGGTTGGTGCGCAGTATTTT. This sequence encodes CASSFREVGAQYF.

This chain links TRBV28 with TRBJ1-2, with a tentative D call TRBD1 (5 bases). Germline V gene lookup returns CDR1 MDHEN and CDR2 SYDVKM. CDR3 length: 14 amino acids. V lost 2 bases and J lost 2, with 9 bases in between. CDR3 DNA sequence: TGTGCCAGCAGTTTAATCGCAGGGAACTATGGCTACACCTTC. Translated: CASSLIAGNYGYTF.

The chain joins TRBV29-1 to TRBJ2-7; TRBD2 matches at 7 bases. With V trimmed by 0 bases and J by 5 bases, 7 bases remained unmatched. Germline V gene lookup returns CDR1 SQVTM and CDR2 ANQGSEA. CDR3 length: 14 amino acids. As DNA, the CDR3 is TGCAGCGTTGAAGATCAGAGGACTAGAAACGAGCAGTACTTC. It translates to CSVEDQRTRNEQYF.

The chain recombines TRBV28 with TRBJ1-2, with 9 bases matching TRBD1. This CDR3 contains 15 residues. The ends lost 3 bases at V and 11 bases at J; junction bases unmatched: 13. CDR1 and CDR2 from the germline V gene are MDHEN and SYDVKM. In nucleotides, the CDR3 is TGTGCCAGCAGTTTGGGGACAGGGACCCCTCGATTTTACACCTTC. It yields the protein CASSLGTGTPRFYTF.

V is TRBV7-8 and J is TRBJ2-7; 8 positions agree with TRBD2. V lost 5 bases and J lost 3; bases outside the gene matches: 9. In germline, CDR1 is SGHVS, CDR2 FQNEAQ. This CDR3 has 15 residues. CDR3 nucleotides: TGTGCCAGCAGCCGGGGGGGGCTAGCGGTCTACGAGCAGTACTTC. Translation: CASSRGGLAVYEQYF.

CDR3 loop: CAWSILATLTDTQYF. CDR3 nucleotide sequence: TGTGCCTGGAGCATACTAGCGACCCTCACAGATACGCAGTATTTT. The rearrangement links TRBV30 to TRBJ2-3, with 7 bases fitting TRBD2. This CDR3 comprises 15 residues. Trimming removed 3 bases from V and 2 bases from J; junction bases left unmatched: 8. The germline CDR1 and CDR2 sequences are GTSNPN and SVGIG (reference sequence).

This clone has only a few counts. The chain employs TRBV5-6 and TRBJ1-1; 11 nucleotides agree with TRBD1. Trimming removed 3 bases from V and 3 bases from J; junction bases left unmatched: 1. The CDR3 covers 14 residues. In germline, CDR1 is SGHDT, CDR2 YYEEEE. CDR3 residues: CASSWGQGDTEAFF. DNA of the CDR3: TGTGCCAGCAGCTGGGGACAGGGGGACACTGAAGCTTTCTTT.

The chain links TRBV20-1 to TRBJ2-7; D is possibly TRBD1 (5 bases). Germline V gives CDR1 DFQATT, CDR2 SNEGSKA (reference sequence). This CDR3 is built from 11 residues. Trimming removed 3 bases at V and 5 bases at J, with 8 bases between. The CDR3 DNA reads as TGCAGTGCTAGCCAGGGAAACGAGCAGTACTTC. It codes for CSASQGNEQYF.

The V gene is TRBV5-1, the J gene TRBJ2-6; TRBD1 aligns across 7 bases. CDR1 SGHRS and CDR2 YFSETQ come from the germline V gene. There are 19 residues in the CDR3. Germline trimming cut 4 bases from V and 0 bases from J; bases unmatched to any gene: 13. The CDR3 sequence: CASSMRTGALPSGANVLTF. As DNA, the CDR3 is TGCGCCAGCAGCATGAGGACAGGCGCGCTCCCCTCTGGGGCCAACGTCCTGACTTTC.

Regarding this clone: The conserved closing phenylalanine or tryptophan is absent in this CDR3, likely reflecting a read error. The DNA is left out, because the CDR3 cannot be placed on it with certainty; the CDR3 is given as TCRdb lists it. The rearrangement uses TRBV28 and TRBJ1-1. The CDR3 is 13 amino acids in total, end residues counted. Germline V gene sequence: CDR1 MDHEN, CDR2 SYDVKM. This chain's CDR3 is CASSLGGRLFTVL.

In this sample, this clone turned up a few times. The V call is TRBV6-1, the J call TRBJ1-2, with D uncertain. V was cut by 4 bases and J by 2 bases, with 17 bases left in between. This CDR3 spans 16 amino acids. CDR1 MNHNS and CDR2 SASEGT come from the germline V gene. CDR3 amino acids: CASSAGGPRINYGYTF. CDR3 nucleotides: TGTGCCAGCAGTGCAGGAGGCCCTCGCATAAACTATGGCTACACCTTC.

The rearrangement joins TRBV5-1 to TRBJ2-7; the D gene is possibly TRBD1 (6 bases). CDR1 and CDR2 from the germline V gene are SGHRS and YFSETQ. The CDR3 is 15 residues long. Trimming shortened V by 0 bases and J by 2 bases, and 12 bases separated the two germline ends. DNA of the CDR3: TGCGCCAGCAGCTTGGGGGCAGGGGTGACCTACGAGCAGTACTTC. It translates to CASSLGAGVTYEQYF.

There are a few counts of this clone. This sequence joins TRBV5-4 and TRBJ2-1; weak D call: TRBD2 (6 bases). Per germline, CDR1 SGHNT and CDR2 YYREEE (reference sequence). The CDR3 has 14 amino acids. Trimming took off 5 bases at V and 8 bases at J, with 17 bases between the two ends. The CDR3 DNA follows: TGTGCCAGCAGTTTCCCGGGTGGAGGGTATGAGCAGTTCTTC. Translation: CASSFPGGGYEQFF.

This clone was seen more than once but under ten times. The chain has TRBV4-1 and TRBJ1-1; D is ambiguous. The CDR3 has 15 residues. V lost 0 bases and J lost 0, with 8 bases in between. Germline CDR1 reads MGHRA; CDR2 reads YSYEKL. CDR3 in amino acids: CASSQDERMNTEAFF. CDR3 coding DNA: TGCGCCAGCAGCCAAGATGAGCGAATGAACACTGAAGCTTTCTTT.

A few counts support this clone. The chain couples TRBV19 to TRBJ1-1; TRBD1 is a possible D gene (6 bases). The V gene lost 9 bases and the J gene lost 1 base, with 21 bases spanning the gap. CDR1 and CDR2 (germline): LNHDA, SQIVND (reference sequence). The CDR3 is 16 residues long. CDR3 amino acids: CASQDTQQGQNTEAFF. As DNA, the CDR3 is TGTGCCAGCCAGGACACCCAACAGGGTCAGAACACTGAAGCTTTCTTT.

The V call is TRBV5-1, the J call TRBJ2-2; 10 bases are a match to TRBD1. The CDR3 is 16 amino acids. Losses at the gene ends were 1 base for V and 4 bases for J; bases not matched to a gene: 4. The V gene's germline CDR1 is SGHRS and CDR2 YFSETQ. Written as DNA, the CDR3 is TGCGCCAGCAGCTTGTCGGGACAGGGGAGCACCGGGGAGCTGTTTTTT. This encodes CASSLSGQGSTGELFF.

The chain joins TRBV5-1 to TRBJ2-2, with D maybe TRBD2 (5 bases). V lost 4 bases, J lost 1 base, and 11 bases lay in between. This CDR3 spans 15 amino acids. Germline loops: CDR1 SGHRS, CDR2 YFSETQ. The CDR3 DNA sequence: TGCGCCAGCAGCATGACTACCCTGAACACCGGGGAGCTGTTTTTT. Translated: CASSMTTLNTGELFF.

The chain recombines TRBV28 with TRBJ1-5; a possible D gene is TRBD1 (5 bases). V was shortened by 8 bases and J by 4 bases, with 6 bases between the two germline ends. CDR3 size: 11 residues. Germline V lookup: CDR1 MDHEN, CDR2 SYDVKM. The CDR3 is CASSGNQPQHF. The CDR3 bases are TGTGCCAGCTCAGGGAATCAGCCCCAGCATTTT.

This rearrangement joins TRBV6-4 to TRBJ1-6; 7 positions match TRBD1. Germline CDR1 and CDR2: MRHNA and SNTAGT. Trimming cost V 6 bases and J 0 bases; bases outside gene matches: 5. This CDR3 has 16 amino acids. DNA of the CDR3: TGTGCCAGCAGCCGGGACAGAAGCTCCTATAATTCACCCCTCCACTTT. It is translated as CASSRDRSSYNSPLHF.

The chain employs TRBV2 and TRBJ2-5; D gene uncertain. CDR3 length: 11 residues. In germline, CDR1 is SNHLY, CDR2 FYNNEI. The V gene lost 6 bases and the J gene lost 4 bases, with 6 bases spanning the gap. CDR3 loop: CASSSLETQYF. The DNA for the CDR3 is TGTGCCAGCAGCTCCTTAGAGACCCAGTACTTC.

The rearrangement joins TRBV5-4 to TRBJ2-7, with 9 nucleotides matching TRBD1. Germline V lookup: CDR1 SGHNT, CDR2 YYREEE (reference sequence). This CDR3 spans 16 amino acids. The V gene end was trimmed by 4 bases and the J gene end by 3 bases; junction bases not matched to a gene: 11. The CDR3 sequence: CASSMTGTGLSYEQYF. DNA of the CDR3: TGTGCCAGCAGCATGACCGGGACAGGGTTAAGCTACGAGCAGTACTTC.

The CDR3 nucleotides are TGTGCCAGCAGCTTAGATCAGGGTCAGGGGGGGACCCAGTACTTC. Its protein is CASSLDQGQGGTQYF. The chain links TRBV5-4 to TRBJ2-5, with TRBD1 as a possible D gene (7 bases). V was cut by 2 bases and J by 7 bases, with 18 bases left in between. Looked up from germline, CDR1 is SGHNT and CDR2 is YYREEE (reference sequence). CDR3 length equals 15 residues.

This sequence joins TRBV5-1 and TRBJ1-4, with TRBD1 as a possible D gene (5 bases). CDR1 SGHRS and CDR2 YFSETQ come from the germline V gene. V was shortened by 4 bases and J by 2 bases, with 12 bases between the two germline ends. The length of the CDR3 is 15 residues. This CDR3 reads CASSQGVTTNEKLFF. The CDR3 region has the DNA TGCGCCAGCAGCCAAGGGGTGACTACTAATGAAAAACTGTTTTTT.

CDR3 nucleotide sequence: TGTGCCAGCAAGGGGACTAGCGGGAGGGCATGGGAGCAGTTCTTC. Its protein product is CASKGTSGRAWEQFF. The chain joins TRBV7-2 to TRBJ2-1; 16 bases map to TRBD2. V shed 7 bases and J 10 bases; nucleotides not matched to a gene: 7. Germline V lookup: CDR1 SGHTA, CDR2 FQGNSA. This CDR3 has 15 residues. The entire variable domain, with the rest obtained from reference TRBV7-2 and TRBJ2-1, is as follows: GAGVSQSPSNKVTEKGKDVELRCDPISGHTALYWYRQSLGQGLEFLIYFQGNSAPDKSGLPSDRFSAERTGGSVSTLTIQRTQQEDSAVYLCASKGTSGRAWEQFFGPGTRLTVL.

The gene calls are TRBV2 and TRBJ2-4; 9 positions agree with TRBD2. Looked up from germline, CDR1 is SNHLY and CDR2 is FYNNEI. The V segment lost 2 bases and the J segment 3 bases; nucleotides outside the gene matches: 14. The CDR3 is 19 amino acids. The chain's CDR3 is CASSERVWWGGRGKNIQYF. The CDR3, as DNA: TGTGCCAGCAGTGAAAGGGTCTGGTGGGGCGGGAGGGGCAAAAACATTCAGTACTTC.

The chain links TRBV4-1 to TRBJ2-2; TRBD2 agrees at 9 bases. J was trimmed by 6 bases and V by 7 bases; bases with no gene match: 9. The germline V gene has CDR1 MGHRA and CDR2 YSYEKL. The CDR3 is made up of 15 amino acids. In DNA form, the CDR3 reads TGCGCCAGCACCGAAGTGGCGGGAGGGGCCGGGGAGCTGTTTTTT. This gives the protein CASTEVAGGAGELFF.

V usage is TRBV2 and J usage is TRBJ2-1, with D tentatively TRBD2 (6 bases). This CDR3 region has 16 residues. The germline V gene encodes CDR1 SNHLY and CDR2 FYNNEI. V was clipped by 7 bases and J by 0 bases, with 16 bases between them. CDR3 in amino acids: CASIKWDGSSYNEQFF. As DNA, the CDR3 is TGTGCCAGCATCAAATGGGACGGGAGCTCCTACAATGAGCAGTTCTTC.